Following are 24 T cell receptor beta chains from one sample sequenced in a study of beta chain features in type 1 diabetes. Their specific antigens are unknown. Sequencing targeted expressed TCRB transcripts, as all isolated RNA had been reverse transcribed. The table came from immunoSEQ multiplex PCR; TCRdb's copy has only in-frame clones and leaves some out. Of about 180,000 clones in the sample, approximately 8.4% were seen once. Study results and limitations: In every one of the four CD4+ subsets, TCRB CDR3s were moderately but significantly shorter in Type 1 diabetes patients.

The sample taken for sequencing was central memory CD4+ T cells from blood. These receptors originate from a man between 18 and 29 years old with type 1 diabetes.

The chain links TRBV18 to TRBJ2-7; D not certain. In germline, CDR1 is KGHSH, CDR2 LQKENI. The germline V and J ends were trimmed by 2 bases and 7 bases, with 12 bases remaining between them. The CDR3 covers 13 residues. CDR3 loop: CASSPEYPGEQYF. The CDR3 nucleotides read TGTGCCAGCTCACCAGAATACCCCGGGGAGCAGTACTTC.

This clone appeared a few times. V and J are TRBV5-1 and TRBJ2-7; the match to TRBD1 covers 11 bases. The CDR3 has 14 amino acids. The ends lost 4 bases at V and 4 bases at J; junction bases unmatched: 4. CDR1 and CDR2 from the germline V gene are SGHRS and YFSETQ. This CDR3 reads CASSLDRGLYEQYF. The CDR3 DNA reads TGCGCCAGCAGCCTGGACAGGGGGCTGTACGAGCAGTACTTC.

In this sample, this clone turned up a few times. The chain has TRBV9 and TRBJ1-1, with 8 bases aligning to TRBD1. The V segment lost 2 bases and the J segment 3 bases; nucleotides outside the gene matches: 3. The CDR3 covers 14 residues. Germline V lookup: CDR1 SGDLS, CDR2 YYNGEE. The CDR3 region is CASSVGQGDTEAFF. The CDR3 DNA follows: TGTGCCAGCAGCGTCGGACAGGGCGACACTGAAGCTTTCTTT.

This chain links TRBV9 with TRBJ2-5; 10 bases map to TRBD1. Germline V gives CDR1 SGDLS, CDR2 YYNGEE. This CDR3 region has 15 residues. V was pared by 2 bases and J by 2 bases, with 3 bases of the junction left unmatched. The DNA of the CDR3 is TGTGCCAGCAGCGTGGGGACAGGGGTACAAGAGACCCAGTACTTC. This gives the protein CASSVGTGVQETQYF.

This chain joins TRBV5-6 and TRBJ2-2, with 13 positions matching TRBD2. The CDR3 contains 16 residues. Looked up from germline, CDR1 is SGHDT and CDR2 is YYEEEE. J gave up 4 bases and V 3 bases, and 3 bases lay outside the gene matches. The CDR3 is CASSWGLAGTTGELFF. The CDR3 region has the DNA TGTGCCAGCAGCTGGGGACTAGCGGGGACCACCGGGGAGCTGTTTTTT.

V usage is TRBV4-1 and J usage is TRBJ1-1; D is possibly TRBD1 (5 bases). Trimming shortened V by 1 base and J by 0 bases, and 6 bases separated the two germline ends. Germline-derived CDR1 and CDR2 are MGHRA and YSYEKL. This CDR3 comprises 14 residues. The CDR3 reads CASSQGQLNTEAFF. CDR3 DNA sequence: TGCGCCAGCAGCCAAGGACAGCTGAACACTGAAGCTTTCTTT.

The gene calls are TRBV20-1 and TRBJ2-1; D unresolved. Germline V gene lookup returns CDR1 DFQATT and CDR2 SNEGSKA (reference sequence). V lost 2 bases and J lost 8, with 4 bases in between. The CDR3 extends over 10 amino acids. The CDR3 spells CSARSDEQFF. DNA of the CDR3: TGCAGTGCTAGATCCGATGAGCAGTTCTTC.

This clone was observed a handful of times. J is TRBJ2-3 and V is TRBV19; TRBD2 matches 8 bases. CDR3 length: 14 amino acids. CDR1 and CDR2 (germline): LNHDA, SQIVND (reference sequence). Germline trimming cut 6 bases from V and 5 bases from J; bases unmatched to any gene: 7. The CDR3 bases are TGTGCCAGTAGAATGGCGGGGGGTGAAGATACGCAGTATTTT. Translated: CASRMAGGEDTQYF.

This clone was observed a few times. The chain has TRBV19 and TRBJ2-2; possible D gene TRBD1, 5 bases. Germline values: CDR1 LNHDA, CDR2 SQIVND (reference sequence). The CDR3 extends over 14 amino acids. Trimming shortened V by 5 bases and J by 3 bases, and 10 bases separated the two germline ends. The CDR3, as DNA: TGTGCCAGTAGTCTCGGACACTACACCGGGGAGCTGTTTTTT. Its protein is CASSLGHYTGELFF.

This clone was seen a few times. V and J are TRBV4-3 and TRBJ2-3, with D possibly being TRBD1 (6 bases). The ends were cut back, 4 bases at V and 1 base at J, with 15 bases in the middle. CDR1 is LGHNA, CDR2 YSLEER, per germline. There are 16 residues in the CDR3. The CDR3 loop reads CASSPSWSGGTDTQYF. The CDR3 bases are TGCGCCAGCAGCCCCTCCTGGTCAGGGGGCACAGATACGCAGTATTTT.

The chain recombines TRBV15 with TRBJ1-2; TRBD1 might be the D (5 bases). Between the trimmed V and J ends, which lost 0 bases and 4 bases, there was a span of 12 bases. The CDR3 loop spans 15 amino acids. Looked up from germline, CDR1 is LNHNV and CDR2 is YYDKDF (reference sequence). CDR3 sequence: CATSRDFSGIYGYTF. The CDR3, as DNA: TGTGCCACCAGCAGAGATTTTTCAGGGATCTATGGCTACACCTTC.

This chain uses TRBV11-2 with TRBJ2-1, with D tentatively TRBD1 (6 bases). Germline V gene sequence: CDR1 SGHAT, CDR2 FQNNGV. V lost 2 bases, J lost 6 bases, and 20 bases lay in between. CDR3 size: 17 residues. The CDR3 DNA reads TGTGCCAGCAGCTTACCATATGGACAGATTAACTCCAATGAGCAGTTCTTC. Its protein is CASSLPYGQINSNEQFF.

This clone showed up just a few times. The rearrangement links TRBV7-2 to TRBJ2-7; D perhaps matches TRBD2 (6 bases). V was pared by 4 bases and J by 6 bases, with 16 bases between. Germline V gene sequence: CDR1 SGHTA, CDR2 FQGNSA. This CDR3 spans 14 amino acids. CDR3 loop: CASSSRTGVTEQYF. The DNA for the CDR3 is TGTGCCAGCAGCTCCCGAACGGGAGTAACCGAGCAGTACTTC.

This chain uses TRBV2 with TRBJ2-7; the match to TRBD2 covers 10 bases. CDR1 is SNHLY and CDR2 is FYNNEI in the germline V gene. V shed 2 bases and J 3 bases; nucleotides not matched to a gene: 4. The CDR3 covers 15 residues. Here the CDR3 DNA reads TGTGCCAGCAGTGAACTAGCGGGAGCGCTCTACGAGCAGTACTTC. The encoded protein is CASSELAGALYEQYF.

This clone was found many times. The chain's CDR3 is CASSPSSVSEQFF. DNA of the CDR3: TGTGCCAGCTCACCTTCTAGCGTGAGTGAGCAGTTCTTC. The chain joins TRBV18 to TRBJ2-1, with D possibly TRBD2 on 6 matching bases. Germline V gene data show CDR1 as KGHSH and CDR2 as LQKENI. CDR3 length: 13 amino acids. V was pared by 3 bases and J by 9 bases, with 12 bases between.

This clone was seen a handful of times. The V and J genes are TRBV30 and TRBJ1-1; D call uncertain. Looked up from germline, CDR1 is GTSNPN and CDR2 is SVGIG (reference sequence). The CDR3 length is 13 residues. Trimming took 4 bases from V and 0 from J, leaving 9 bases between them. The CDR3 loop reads CAWNVAMNTEAFF. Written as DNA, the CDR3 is TGTGCCTGGAACGTGGCCATGAACACTGAAGCTTTCTTT.

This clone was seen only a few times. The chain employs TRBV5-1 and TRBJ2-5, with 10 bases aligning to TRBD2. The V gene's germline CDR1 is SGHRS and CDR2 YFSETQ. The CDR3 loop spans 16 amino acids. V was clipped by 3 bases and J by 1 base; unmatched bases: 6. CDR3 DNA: TGCGCCAGCAGCTCCTCGGGACTAGCGCCCCAAGAGACCCAGTACTTC. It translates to CASSSSGLAPQETQYF.

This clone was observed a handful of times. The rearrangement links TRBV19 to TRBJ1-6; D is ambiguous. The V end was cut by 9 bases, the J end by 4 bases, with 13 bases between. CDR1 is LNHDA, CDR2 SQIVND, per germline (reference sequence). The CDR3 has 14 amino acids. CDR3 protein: CASSEGSYNSPLHF. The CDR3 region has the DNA TGTGCCAGCAGCGAGGGATCGTATAATTCACCCCTCCACTTT.

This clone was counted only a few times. CDR3 residues: CASRSTDYYGYTF. Written as DNA, the CDR3 is TGTGCCAGCAGATCTACAGATTACTATGGCTACACCTTC. This chain uses TRBV6-6 with TRBJ1-2; D gene uncertain. The V end was cut by 6 bases, the J end by 3 bases, with 11 bases between. The germline V gene encodes CDR1 MNHNY and CDR2 SVGAGI (reference sequence). This CDR3 region has 13 residues.

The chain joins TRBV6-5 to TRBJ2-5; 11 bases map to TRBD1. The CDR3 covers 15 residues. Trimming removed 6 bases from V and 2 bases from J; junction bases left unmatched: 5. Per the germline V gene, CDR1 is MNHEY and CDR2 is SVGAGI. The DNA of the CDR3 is TGTGCCAGCAGAGGACAGGGGGCAGGTCAAGAGACCCAGTACTTC. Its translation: CASRGQGAGQETQYF.

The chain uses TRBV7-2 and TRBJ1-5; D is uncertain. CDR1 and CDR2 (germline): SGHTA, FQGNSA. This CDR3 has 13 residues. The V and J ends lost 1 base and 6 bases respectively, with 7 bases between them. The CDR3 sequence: CASSLGQSQPQHF. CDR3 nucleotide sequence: TGTGCCAGCAGCTTAGGTCAGTCTCAGCCCCAGCATTTT.

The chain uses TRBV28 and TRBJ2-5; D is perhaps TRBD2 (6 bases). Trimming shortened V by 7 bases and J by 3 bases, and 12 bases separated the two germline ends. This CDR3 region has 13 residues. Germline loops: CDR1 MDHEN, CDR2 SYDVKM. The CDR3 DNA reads TGTGCCAGCACTATCGGAGGGGAAGAGACCCAGTACTTC. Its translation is CASTIGGEETQYF.

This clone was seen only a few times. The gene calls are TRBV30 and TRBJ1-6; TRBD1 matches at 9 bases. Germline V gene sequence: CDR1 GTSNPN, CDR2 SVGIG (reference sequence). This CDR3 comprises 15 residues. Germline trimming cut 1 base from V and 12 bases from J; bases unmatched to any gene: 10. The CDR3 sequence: CAWSDRGPLILPLHF. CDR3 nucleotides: TGTGCCTGGAGTGACAGGGGGCCCCTAATACTACCCCTCCACTTT.

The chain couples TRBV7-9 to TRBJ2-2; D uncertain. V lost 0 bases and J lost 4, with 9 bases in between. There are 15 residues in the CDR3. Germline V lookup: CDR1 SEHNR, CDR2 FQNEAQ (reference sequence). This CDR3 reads CASSLALSSTGELFF. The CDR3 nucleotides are TGTGCCAGCAGCTTAGCGCTTAGTTCCACCGGGGAGCTGTTTTTT.